Below, one TCR beta chain is given with its context. In germline, CDR1 is KGHSH, CDR2 LQKENI. Trimming took off 0 bases at V and 0 bases at J, with 9 bases between the two ends. CDR3 length: 16 residues. This sample is part of a study of identical twins. TCRdb processed the 5' RACE reads anew with MiXCR; each CDR3 protein has one entry. The sample contains around 1.7 million distinct CDR3 sequences, about 32% of which appear only once. This clonotype originated in a newborn girl in good health. What was sequenced was cord blood. The V gene is TRBV18, the J gene TRBJ2-4; no definite D call. CDR3 DNA: TGTGCCAGCTCACCACCGACTGGTCTAGCCAAAAACATTCAGTACTTC. This gives the protein CASSPPTGLAKNIQYF.